These T cell receptor beta chains were read from a single sample in a study of neurological immune-mediated disorders. MiXCR, applied by TCRdb to the 5' RACE reads, yields one record per CDR3 protein. The top ten clones hold roughly 4% of a sample with about 50,000 distinct CDR3 sequences, approximately 17% of them seen once. The source material was PBMCs. Source of these receptors: a man in his 60s in good health. The CDR3 runs from the conserved cysteine through the conserved F or W. The D gene is left open where the match is weak. The size of a clone is reported for some rows only, either as once, few or many, or as a class for expanded clones.

j_call,v_call,d_call,clone_size,cdr3_aa,cdr3_nt
TRBJ1-2,TRBV5-1,NA,NA,CASSSRIDSYGYTF,TGCGCCAGCAGCTCCCGGATTGACAGCTATGGCTACACCTTC
TRBJ2-1,TRBV5-1,NA,many,CASSFRTGQGEQFF,TGCGCCAGCAGCTTCCGGACTGGGCAGGGGGAGCAGTTCTTC
TRBJ2-3,TRBV5-1,TRBD2,many,CASSFSGRGTDTQYF,TGCGCCAGCAGCTTTAGCGGGAGGGGCACAGATACGCAGTATTTT
TRBJ2-3,TRBV20-1,TRBD2,NA,CSASSREGPGTQYF,TGCAGTGCTAGTAGTCGGGAGGGCCCGGGTACGCAGTATTTT
TRBJ2-2,TRBV6-6,NA,NA,CASSYSSGDNGELFF,TGTGCCAGCAGTTACTCCTCGGGGGACAACGGGGAGCTGTTTTTT
TRBJ2-1,TRBV24-1,NA,many,CATSDRKGGPWDEQFF,TGTGCCACCAGTGACCGTAAGGGTGGCCCGTGGGATGAGCAGTTCTTC
TRBJ2-1,TRBV29-1,TRBD2,NA,CSARAAGDPLYNEQFF,TGCAGCGCCCGAGCAGCGGGAGACCCACTCTACAATGAGCAGTTCTTC
TRBJ2-4,TRBV7-9,NA,NA,CASSSSWGAKNIQYF,TGTGCCAGCAGCTCTTCATGGGGCGCCAAAAACATTCAGTACTTC
TRBJ2-1,TRBV6-2/TRBV6-3,NA,many,CASTQGGRLGRFF,TGTGCCAGCACCCAAGGGGGCCGACTAGGGCGGTTCTTC
TRBJ2-4,TRBV15,NA,many,CATSRAGEVAKNIQYF,TGTGCCACCAGCAGGGCGGGCGAGGTAGCCAAAAACATTCAGTACTTC
TRBJ2-2,TRBV5-8,TRBD1,NA,CASSLPGQGVAGELFF,TGTGCCAGCAGCTTACCGGGACAGGGGGTTGCCGGGGAGCTGTTTTTT
TRBJ2-7,TRBV9,TRBD2,many,CASSVTAGGVEQYF,TGTGCCAGCAGCGTAACAGCGGGAGGGGTCGAGCAGTACTTC
TRBJ2-1,TRBV12-3/TRBV12-4,TRBD2,many,CASSPSGNEQFF,TGTGCCAGCAGTCCTAGCGGTAATGAGCAGTTCTTC
TRBJ2-7,TRBV6-2/TRBV6-3,NA,many,CASTGFHEQYF,TGTGCCAGCACAGGTTTCCACGAGCAGTACTTC
TRBJ1-6,TRBV2,NA,many,CASSRNSPLHF,TGTGCCAGCAGTCGTAATTCACCCCTCCACTTT
TRBJ2-7,TRBV4-3,NA,many,CASSQVFRALRSRNYEQYF,TGCGCCAGCAGCCAAGTTTTTCGAGCCCTGCGTAGCAGAAACTACGAGCAGTACTTC
TRBJ1-4,TRBV5-1,NA,NA,CASRLEGTSGEKLIF,TGCGCCAGCAGATTGGAAGGAACATCTGGGGAAAAACTGATTTTT
TRBJ2-5,TRBV29-1,TRBD2,many,CSGTSGRLETQYF,TGCAGCGGCACTAGCGGGAGGTTGGAGACCCAGTACTTC
TRBJ1-2,TRBV27,NA,many,CASSLPQGPYYGYTF,TGTGCCAGCAGTTTACCTCAGGGGCCGTACTATGGCTACACCTTC
TRBJ2-3,TRBV5-1,TRBD1,many,CASSYRGASTDTQYF,TGCGCCAGCAGCTACAGGGGAGCTAGCACAGATACGCAGTATTTT
TRBJ2-1,TRBV7-3,NA,many,CASSPDSLASEQFF,TGTGCCAGCAGCCCCGACTCGCTGGCAAGCGAGCAGTTCTTC
TRBJ2-1,TRBV5-1,NA,many,CASSTAGTSSPYNEQFF,TGCGCCAGCAGCACAGCCGGGACATCTTCTCCCTACAATGAGCAGTTCTTC
TRBJ2-7,TRBV7-2,NA,many,CASSLGQEGQYF,TGTGCCAGCAGCCTCGGACAGGAGGGGCAGTACTTC
TRBJ2-5,TRBV29-1,NA,many,CSVRQQGRGGTQYF,TGCAGCGTTCGCCAGCAGGGTCGGGGAGGGACCCAGTACTTC
TRBJ2-5,TRBV27,NA,many,CASHPGPGKETQYF,TGTGCCAGCCATCCGGGACCAGGGAAAGAGACCCAGTACTTC
TRBJ1-3,TRBV14,NA,few,CASSHYWDIAGNTIYF,TGTGCCAGCAGCCACTACTGGGACATCGCAGGAAACACCATATATTTT
TRBJ2-4,TRBV11-3,NA,few,CASSLSGSKNIQYF,TGTGCCAGCAGCTTATCGGGCAGCAAAAACATTCAGTACTTC
TRBJ1-6,TRBV9,NA,many,CASSVRTVDSPLHF,TGTGCCAGCAGCGTCAGGACGGTAGATTCACCCCTCCACTTT
TRBJ1-4,TRBV27,NA,many,CASSLNRATAQKLFF,TGTGCCAGCAGTCTAAACCGGGCTACAGCACAAAAACTGTTTTTT
TRBJ1-1,TRBV6-2/TRBV6-3,NA,NA,CASFGQPNTEAFF,TGTGCCAGCTTTGGACAGCCGAACACTGAAGCTTTCTTT
TRBJ2-1,TRBV6-1,NA,many,CASKVSRNNEQFF,TGTGCCAGCAAGGTGTCGCGGAACAATGAGCAGTTCTTC
TRBJ2-1,TRBV7-9,TRBD2,NA,CASALGGRGMDEQFF,TGTGCCAGCGCCCTCGGCGGGAGAGGGATGGATGAGCAGTTCTTC
TRBJ2-7,TRBV20-1,TRBD1,NA,CSARKTGVSYEQYF,TGCAGTGCTAGAAAGACAGGGGTCTCCTACGAGCAGTACTTC
TRBJ2-7,TRBV11-3,TRBD1,few,CASSPGGWQGTSEQYF,TGTGCCAGCAGCCCAGGGGGATGGCAGGGAACGAGCGAGCAGTACTTC
TRBJ2-7,TRBV4-1,NA,many,CASSRGLLEHEQYF,TGCGCCAGCAGCCGCGGACTTCTGGAGCACGAGCAGTACTTC
TRBJ2-5,TRBV25-1,NA,many,CASSEWGGGQQETQYF,TGTGCCAGCAGTGAATGGGGGGGGGGACAGCAAGAGACCCAGTACTTC
TRBJ2-3,TRBV6-5,NA,many,CASSYQGSDTQYF,TGTGCCAGCAGTTACCAAGGGAGCGATACGCAGTATTTT
TRBJ2-1,TRBV12-3/TRBV12-4,TRBD2,many,CASSLTGTSGHEQFF,TGTGCCAGCAGTTTAACCGGGACTAGTGGGCATGAGCAGTTCTTC
TRBJ1-2,TRBV11-2,NA,many,CASSLEGTIGYTF,TGTGCCAGCAGCTTAGAAGGGACGATCGGCTACACCTTC